Below, 21 T cell receptor beta chains from the same sample are listed, as sequenced in a study of tumor and adjacent non-tumor tissue in lung cancer. A modified ARM-PCR protocol with three rounds of nested PCR amplified TCRbeta. From the multiplex PCR reads, TCRdb called clonotypes with MiXCR, one entry per CDR3 protein. This sample carries about 76,000 distinct CDR3 sequences, roughly 70% of them seen once, and the ten largest clones take approximately 12%. The template was RNA from unsorted bulk tissue. Sequencing used lung tumor tissue. The receptor set was obtained from an older woman with non-small cell lung cancer.

A remark on this clonotype: The junction does not match germline at one end; this may be a read error. The chain carries TRBV29-1 and TRBJ1-1, with D possibly TRBD1 on 5 matching bases. This CDR3 is built from 11 residues. In germline, CDR1 is SQVTM, CDR2 ANQGSEA. CDR3 sequence reads: CTSWGSTGAFF. The CDR3 region has the DNA TGCACCAGTTGGGGGAGCACTGGAGCTTTCTTT.

Ten or more counts support this clonotype. The rearrangement uses TRBV6-2 or TRBV6-3 and TRBJ2-3, with D maybe TRBD2 (6 bases). This CDR3 contains 14 residues. V was trimmed by 6 bases and J by 2 bases, leaving 12 bases between them. Per the germline V gene, CDR1 is MNHEY and CDR2 is SVGEGT. In DNA form, the CDR3 reads TGTGCCAGCAGCTTCGGCGGGATCACAGATACGCAGTATTTT. This sequence encodes CASSFGGITDTQYF.

This clonotype was observed many times. This chain uses TRBV5-1 with TRBJ2-7; no firm D call. The V gene lost 0 bases and the J gene lost 3 bases, with 10 bases spanning the gap. CDR3 length equals 14 residues. The germline V gene encodes CDR1 SGHRS and CDR2 YFSETQ. CDR3 in DNA: TGCGCCAGCAGCTTGGCTGTTGACGGCTACGAGCAGTACTTC. Translation gives CASSLAVDGYEQYF.

With respect to this clonotype: A read error is possible here, since a much larger clone lies one base away. The gene calls are TRBV11-2 and TRBJ2-3; perhaps TRBD1 as D (5 bases). The CDR3 covers 16 residues. Germline V CDR1 and CDR2: SGHAT, FQNNGV. As DNA, the CDR3 is TGTGCCAGCAGCCCCAGGGTAGGAGAGAACACAGATAGGCAGTATTTT. The encoded protein is CASSPRVGENTDRQYF. Full variable domain (outside the CDR3, taken from reference TRBV11-2 and TRBJ2-3): EAGVAQSPRYKIIEKRQSVAFWCNPISGHATLYWYQQILGQGPKLLIQFQNNGVVDDSQLPKDRFSAERLKGVDSTLKIQPAKLEDSAVYLCASSPRVGENTDRQYFGPGTRLTVL.

In regard to this clonotype: An end of the junction differs from the germline gene, which may be a read error. The genes are TRBV4-1 and TRBJ2-7; no definite D call. Germline CDR1 is MGHRA and CDR2 is YSYEKL. The CDR3 has 12 amino acids. CDR3 sequence: CACSPSGYEQYF. The CDR3 nucleotides read TGCGCCTGCAGCCCAAGTGGATACGAGCAGTACTTC.

This clonotype was recorded a few times. This may arise from a read error, as a much more abundant clone is one base away. The rearrangement uses TRBV29-1 and TRBJ1-3; D gene uncertain. Germline values: CDR1 SQVTM, CDR2 ANQGSEA. Trimming cost V 8 bases and J 3 bases, with 17 bases left between them. The CDR3 is 14 amino acids. The CDR3 loop reads CSIGFGNRGNTIYF. DNA for the CDR3: TGCAGCATTGGATTTGGGAATCGTGGAAACACCATATATTTT.

This clonotype was recorded many times. The rearrangement joins TRBV10-3 to TRBJ2-5, with 9 bases fitting TRBD1. CDR3 size: 14 residues. Germline V gene sequence: CDR1 ENHRY, CDR2 SYGVKD. The ends lost 7 bases at V and 2 bases at J; junction bases unmatched: 5. The CDR3 spells CAIKGQGSQETQYF. Here the CDR3 DNA reads TGTGCCATCAAGGGACAGGGATCTCAAGAGACCCAGTACTTC.

This clonotype ranks as medium-sized (0.01 to 0.1%). V gene TRBV6-1 combines with J gene TRBJ1-6, with 8 positions matching TRBD1. Looked up from germline, CDR1 is MNHNS and CDR2 is SASEGT. The CDR3 covers 17 residues. V was clipped by 7 bases and J by 7 bases; unmatched bases: 15. The CDR3 region has the DNA TGTGCCAGCATGCTACATTGGCAGGGGGCTGGGAATTCACCCCTCCACTTT. Amino acid sequence: CASMLHWQGAGNSPLHF.

As to this clonotype: A read error may account for a junction end that differs from germline. The chain has TRBV6-5 and TRBJ2-1; D ambiguous. The length of the CDR3 is 15 residues. The germline CDR1 and CDR2 sequences are MNHEY and SVGAGI. The DNA of the CDR3 is TGTGTCAGCAGTGAAGCTGAAAGCTCCTACAATGAGCAGTTCTTC. Translation gives CVSSEAESSYNEQFF.

Points on this clonotype: The junction shows a germline mismatch at one end, possibly a read error. The rearrangement joins TRBV5-1 to TRBJ2-7, with TRBD2 as a possible D gene (6 bases). Germline V lookup: CDR1 SGHRS, CDR2 YFSETQ. The CDR3 totals 14 residues. CDR3 nucleotide sequence: TGCTCCAGCAGCCCCGGGACTGGGCACTACGAGCAGTACTTC. It is translated as CSSSPGTGHYEQYF.

On this clonotype: At one of its ends the junction is not consistent with the germline gene, which may arise from a read error. This rearrangement joins TRBV24-1 to TRBJ2-7; 7 bases fit TRBD2. CDR1 is KGHDR and CDR2 is SFDVKD in the germline V gene. CDR3 length: 19 amino acids. The CDR3 reads CAISESQTHAGARAYEQYF. In DNA form, the CDR3 reads TGTGCCATCAGTGAGTCCCAGACCCACGCGGGAGCGCGCGCCTACGAGCAGTACTTC.

This clonotype appeared many times. J is TRBJ1-6 and V is TRBV5-4; D not resolved. The CDR3 has 17 residues. V gave up 2 bases and J gave up 3 bases, with 15 bases separating them. In germline, CDR1 is SGHNT, CDR2 YYREEE (reference sequence). The CDR3 spells CASSFNLNILYNSPLHF. CDR3 coding DNA: TGTGCCAGCAGCTTTAATCTAAACATTCTCTATAATTCACCCCTCCACTTT.

This clonotype was found once. One end of the junction varies from germline; a read error may be responsible. The V call is TRBV28, the J call TRBJ1-2, with D tentatively TRBD1 (5 bases). CDR3 length: 12 residues. Germline CDR1 and CDR2: MDHEN and SYDVKM. The CDR3 region has the DNA TGTGCCAGCGGCTGGGGGATCCTAGGCTACATCTTC. Its translation is CASGWGILGYIF.

This clonotype was counted only a few times. Germline and junction disagree at one end, which may indicate a read error. The chain joins TRBV7-2 to TRBJ1-2; D is uncertain. CDR3 length equals 13 residues. Germline CDR1 reads SGHTA; CDR2 reads FQGNSA. In nucleotides, the CDR3 is TGTGCCAGCAGCTTGTCTGGGATCTATGACTACACCTTC. This codes for CASSLSGIYDYTF.

A few counts support this clonotype. A much larger clone differs by one base, so this may be a read error. The CDR3 ends on some other residue instead of the conserved phenylalanine or tryptophan, so this is likely a read error. The chain recombines TRBV5-6 with TRBJ1-1, with TRBD1 identical over 9 bases. This CDR3 is built from 17 residues. With 2 bases clipped from V and 3 bases from J, the junction kept 11 bases outside the gene matches. Germline V gene lookup returns CDR1 SGHDT and CDR2 YYEEEE. The CDR3 loop is CASSFLARTGDYTEAFL. CDR3 sequence (DNA): TGTGCCAGCAGCTTTCTCGCCCGGACAGGGGATTACACTGAAGCTTTCCTT.

As regards this clonotype: The junction shows a germline mismatch at one end, possibly a read error. V is TRBV6-6 and J is TRBJ2-7, with 7 bases aligning to TRBD2. CDR3 length: 19 amino acids. CDR1 is MNHNY and CDR2 is SVGAGI in the germline V gene (reference sequence). For the CDR3, the DNA is TGTGCCGGCACAACGTACCTCGGGAACAGCGGGGCTAGTGTATACGAGCAGCACTTC. It is translated as CAGTTYLGNSGASVYEQHF.

The chain uses TRBV20-1 and TRBJ2-3; D gene ambiguous. The germline V and J ends were trimmed by 1 base and 5 bases, with 13 bases remaining between them. In germline, CDR1 is DFQATT, CDR2 SNEGSKA (reference sequence). This CDR3 is built from 14 residues. The CDR3 DNA reads TGCAGTGCTAGAGGCTGGCCTTCTAAAGATACGCAGTATTTT. Translated: CSARGWPSKDTQYF.

The count of this clonotype is one. V usage is TRBV4-1 and J usage is TRBJ2-1; D might be TRBD1 or TRBD2, each matching 5 bases. This CDR3 is built from 15 residues. V dropped 6 bases and J dropped 8 bases, with 20 bases sitting between them. CDR1 and CDR2 from the germline V gene are MGHRA and YSYEKL. The CDR3 coding sequence is TGCGCCAGCAGTCACCTGACGGGGCCGGAATATGAGCAGTTCTTC. Amino acids: CASSHLTGPEYEQFF.

This clonotype was observed at least ten times. This chain connects TRBV19 to TRBJ2-7; 8 bases agree with TRBD1. CDR1 LNHDA and CDR2 SQIVND come from the germline V gene (reference sequence). The CDR3 has 15 amino acids. With V trimmed by 3 bases and J by 7 bases, 11 bases remained unmatched. CDR3 nucleotide sequence: TGTGCCAGTAGTATCAACGGAGACAGGGGTTATGAGCAGTACTTC. Protein: CASSINGDRGYEQYF.

This clonotype has just a few counts. A read error may account for a junction end that differs from germline. This chain's CDR3 is CDSSQKGLSEAFF. CDR3 nucleotide sequence: TGTGACAGCAGCCAGAAGGGACTCTCTGAAGCTTTCTTT. The chain couples TRBV4-1 to TRBJ1-1; D might be TRBD1 (5 bases). The germline gives CDR1 MGHRA, CDR2 YSYEKL. CDR3 length equals 13 residues.

Worth noting for this clonotype: This sequence may be a read error, since a much larger clone differs from it by one base. V is TRBV12-3 or TRBV12-4 and J is TRBJ1-1; no reliable D call. The CDR3 totals 13 residues. The CDR3 sequence is CASSLEAATEASF. In DNA form, the CDR3 reads TGTGCCAGCAGTTTAGAAGCAGCCACTGAAGCTTCCTTT.